The present T cell receptor (beta chain) was sequenced within a study of early T cells in non-severe SARS-CoV-2 infection. This clonotype was detected a few times. As part of library construction, unique molecular identifiers were attached to individual cDNA molecules. Using its own MiXCR run on the 5' RACE reads, TCRdb lists one record per CDR3 protein. The table records around 45,000 distinct CDR3 sequences, around 6.8% of them present only once. Germline V lookup: CDR1 SEHNR, CDR2 FQNEAQ (reference sequence). The ends were cut back, 4 bases at V and 4 bases at J, with 18 bases in the middle. This CDR3 comprises 16 residues.

This chain joins TRBV7-9 and TRBJ2-3, with D perhaps matching TRBD2 (6 bases). Sequencing input: whole blood. This TCR derives from an adult who was a healthcare worker with PCR-confirmed SARS-CoV-2 infection or an uninfected control (not recorded which). The CDR3 here is CASSSRGLRGADTQYF. The CDR3 bases are TGTGCCAGCAGCTCCCGGGGGTTGAGGGGCGCAGATACGCAGTATTTT.